This passage covers 31 T cell receptor beta chains from one sample sequenced in a study of Graves' ophthalmopathy and Graves' hyperthyroidism (dated by TCRdb to 2017 to 2018). Data came from an Illumina HiSeq 2000. TCR beta CDR3 regions were amplified from RNA transcripts for repertoire sequencing. A first-round RT-PCR used HTBI primers with the Qiagen OneStep RT-PCR kit, followed by a second-round multiplex PCR, size selection and purification. TCRdb reworked the public reads: Q25 trimming with fastp, MiXCR clone assembly, productive beta chains retained. Rows are unified per CDR3 protein, each entry keeping the most common DNA and genes. The sample records 900,000 to 1,200,000 distinct CDR3 sequences, about 40% of which are singletons. 11% of the sample comes from the top ten. Sequencing used peripheral blood or thyroid tissue (not recorded which). These receptor sequences come from an adult man with Graves' hyperthyroidism.

The sample holds a few counts of this clonotype. The chain uses TRBV7-2 and TRBJ2-7, with 8 bases aligning to TRBD1. CDR3 length equals 16 residues. Germline V lookup: CDR1 SGHTA, CDR2 FQGNSA. V shed 5 bases and J 2 bases; nucleotides not matched to a gene: 11. CDR3 sequence: CASSRLQGANAYEQYF. In DNA form, the CDR3 reads TGTGCCAGCAGCCGACTTCAGGGGGCGAATGCCTACGAGCAGTACTTC.

This clonotype was counted between two and nine times. The V and J genes are TRBV20-1 and TRBJ1-4, with TRBD1 matching 8 bases. The CDR3 length is 15 residues. V lost 3 bases to trimming and J lost 2 bases; unmatched junction nucleotides: 5. Germline CDR1 and CDR2: DFQATT and SNEGSKA (reference sequence). The CDR3 loop is CSASRTGYTNEKLFF. CDR3 in DNA: TGCAGTGCTAGTCGGACAGGGTATACTAATGAAAAACTGTTTTTT.

This clonotype was found many times. V is TRBV6-5 and J is TRBJ2-5; the D gene is possibly TRBD2 (5 bases). V was trimmed by 7 bases and J by 1 base, leaving 13 bases between them. CDR1 is MNHEY, CDR2 SVGAGI, per germline. The CDR3 sequence is 14 residues long. The CDR3 nucleotides read TGTGCCAGCACCATCAACCGGGGCCAAGAGACCCAGTACTTC. It yields the protein CASTINRGQETQYF.

Worth noting for this clonotype: At one of its ends the junction is not consistent with the germline gene, which may arise from a read error. This chain joins TRBV7-9 and TRBJ1-5, with D uncertain. The germline V gene has CDR1 SEHNR and CDR2 FQNEAQ (reference sequence). The CDR3 length is 16 residues. DNA for the CDR3: TGCGCCAGCAGCCCTGGTCGGGGATATAGCAATCAGCCCCAGCATTTT. Protein: CASSPGRGYSNQPQHF.

This clonotype was observed a few times. The gene calls are TRBV2 and TRBJ1-1; D gene unclear. Per the germline V gene, CDR1 is SNHLY and CDR2 is FYNNEI. V was shortened by 6 bases and J by 0 bases, with 11 bases between the two germline ends. The CDR3 sequence is 14 residues long. The chain's CDR3 is CASSPRTVNTEAFF. The DNA for the CDR3 is TGTGCCAGCAGCCCCCGGACGGTGAACACTGAAGCTTTCTTT.

The chain combines TRBV29-1 with TRBJ2-7; 7 bases agree with TRBD1. Per germline, CDR1 SQVTM and CDR2 ANQGSEA. V gave up 5 bases and J gave up 6 bases; unmatched junction bases: 13. The CDR3 is made up of 14 amino acids. The CDR3: CSVKTSVQGVEQYF. CDR3 nucleotide sequence: TGCAGCGTTAAAACTAGTGTGCAGGGGGTCGAGCAGTACTTC.

This clonotype was counted many times. The CDR3 region is CAISGAVNQPQHF. The CDR3 DNA follows: TGTGCCATCAGTGGGGCAGTCAATCAGCCCCAGCATTTT. This chain uses TRBV10-3 with TRBJ1-5; D ambiguous. Trimming pared 4 bases from V and 3 bases from J, leaving 7 bases between. CDR1 is ENHRY and CDR2 is SYGVKD in the germline V gene. The CDR3 sequence is 13 residues long.

This clonotype came up many times. J is TRBJ2-5 and V is TRBV2, with D uncertain. CDR1 and CDR2 from the germline V gene are SNHLY and FYNNEI. This CDR3 spans 11 amino acids. Deletions cut 4 bases from V and 12 bases from J, with 12 bases between. CDR3 DNA sequence: TGTGCCAGCAGTGGAGATGCCCTTAAGTACTTC. This gives the protein CASSGDALKYF.

The chain links TRBV7-2 to TRBJ2-3; TRBD1 might be the D (5 bases). This CDR3 spans 17 amino acids. Germline lookup yields CDR1 SGHTA and CDR2 FQGNSA. V was cut by 0 bases and J by 1 base, with 14 bases left in between. CDR3 residues: CASSLARGNPRTDTQYF. CDR3 nucleotides: TGTGCCAGCAGCTTAGCAAGGGGTAACCCACGCACAGATACGCAGTATTTT. The entire variable domain, with the rest obtained from reference TRBV7-2 and TRBJ2-3, is as follows: GAGVSQSPSNKVTEKGKDVELRCDPISGHTALYWYRQSLGQGLEFLIYFQGNSAPDKSGLPSDRFSAERTGGSVSTLTIQRTQQEDSAVYLCASSLARGNPRTDTQYFGPGTRLTVL.

The chain combines TRBV9 with TRBJ2-7; TRBD2 is a possible D gene (6 bases). Germline V CDR1 and CDR2: SGDLS, YYNGEE. The V end lost 4 bases, the J end lost 2 bases, and 13 bases lay between the germline ends. The CDR3 covers 14 residues. The CDR3 protein is CASSPTGETYEQYF. In nucleotides, the CDR3 is TGTGCCAGCAGCCCAACGGGGGAGACCTACGAGCAGTACTTC.

This clonotype appeared a few times. The chain recombines TRBV20-1 with TRBJ2-5, with a tentative D call TRBD2 (6 bases). This CDR3 is 16 amino acids long. Trimming took off 4 bases at V and 0 bases at J, with 18 bases between the two ends. Germline V gives CDR1 DFQATT, CDR2 SNEGSKA (reference sequence). CDR3 in DNA: TGCAGTGCTACAAAGGGGTTAGCGGAGTACCAAGAGACCCAGTACTTC. Amino acids: CSATKGLAEYQETQYF.

Notes on this clonotype: A much bigger clone sits one base away, suggesting this may be a read error. The chain recombines TRBV24-1 with TRBJ1-2, with D uncertain. CDR3 length equals 15 residues. Germline loops: CDR1 KGHDR, CDR2 SFDVKD. The CDR3 spells CATSDSRRMNYGHTF. The CDR3 DNA reads TGTGCCACCAGTGACTCCCGACGGATGAACTATGGCCACACCTTC.

The sample holds many counts of this clonotype. V and J are TRBV5-5 and TRBJ1-2, with 8 nucleotides matching TRBD1. V lost 4 bases to trimming and J lost 4 bases; unmatched junction nucleotides: 15. The germline CDR1 and CDR2 sequences are SGHKS and YYEKEE (reference sequence). This CDR3 region has 17 residues. CDR3 nucleotide sequence: TGTGCCAGCAGCCCCGGAGTCCAGCGGACAGGGCCCTATGGCTACACCTTC. It is translated as CASSPGVQRTGPYGYTF.

This chain links TRBV10-3 with TRBJ1-5; D not certain. V lost 10 bases, J lost 2 bases, and 18 bases lay in between. Germline CDR1 reads ENHRY; CDR2 reads SYGVKD. The CDR3 runs 15 residues. Written as DNA, the CDR3 is TGTGCCAGCAGCGCAGGAGGGCGCGGCAATCAGCCCCAGCATTTT. Translated: CASSAGGRGNQPQHF.

This chain's CDR3 is CASRAASSYEQYF. The CDR3 coding sequence is TGTGCCAGCAGAGCGGCCTCCTCCTACGAGCAGTACTTC. The chain has TRBV7-2 and TRBJ2-7; perhaps TRBD2 as D (5 bases). The CDR3 sequence is 13 residues long. V lost 6 bases and J lost 0, with 9 bases in between. From germline, CDR1 is SGHTA and CDR2 FQGNSA.

The chain couples TRBV12-3 or TRBV12-4 to TRBJ1-4; D is perhaps TRBD1 (6 bases). V was clipped by 5 bases and J by 3 bases, with 13 bases between them. This CDR3 comprises 15 residues. CDR3 DNA sequence: TGTGCCAGCAGTCCTACAGGGAAGGCTAATGAAAAACTGTTTTTT. It encodes CASSPTGKANEKLFF.

This clonotype has ten or more counts. The chain uses TRBV9 and TRBJ1-1; TRBD1 agrees at 7 bases. Losses at the gene ends were 3 bases for V and 2 bases for J; bases not matched to a gene: 7. The CDR3 contains 15 residues. The germline gives CDR1 SGDLS, CDR2 YYNGEE. The CDR3 DNA follows: TGTGCCAGCAGCGGAAGACAGGGAAGTAACACTGAAGCTTTCTTT. Its protein product is CASSGRQGSNTEAFF. Full variable domain (rest looked up from reference TRBV9 and TRBJ1-1): DSGVTQTPKHLITATGQRVTLRCSPRSGDLSVYWYQQSLDQGLQFLIQYYNGEERAKGNILERFSAQQFPDLHSELNLSSLELGDSALYFCASSGRQGSNTEAFFGQGTRLTVV.

This clonotype was observed many times. V is TRBV12-3 or TRBV12-4 and J is TRBJ1-6, with D perhaps matching TRBD1 (5 bases). V shed 3 bases and J shed 7 bases, with 10 bases lying between them. The CDR3 has 14 amino acids. The CDR3 nucleotides are TGTGCCAGCAGTTTCAGGGTTCGAAATTCACCCCTCCACTTT. It specifies CASSFRVRNSPLHF.

This clonotype has at least ten counts. The genes are TRBV7-9 and TRBJ1-1; unclear D gene. CDR1 is SEHNR, CDR2 FQNEAQ, per germline (reference sequence). V dropped 3 bases and J dropped 3 bases, with 8 bases sitting between them. The CDR3 has 13 amino acids. The DNA of the CDR3 is TGTGCCAGCAGCTTGAGTTCCGACACTGAAGCTTTCTTT. Translating it yields CASSLSSDTEAFF.

This clonotype was recorded only once. The chain combines TRBV19 with TRBJ1-5, with D maybe TRBD1 (6 bases). The ends were cut back, 7 bases at V and 3 bases at J, with 13 bases in the middle. The CDR3 covers 14 residues. The germline gives CDR1 LNHDA, CDR2 SQIVND (reference sequence). CDR3 amino acids: CASMTGVLNQPQHF. For the CDR3, the DNA is TGTGCCAGTATGACAGGAGTTCTCAATCAGCCCCAGCATTTT. The full variable domain, rest sourced from reference TRBV19 and TRBJ1-5, is DGGITQSPKYLFRKEGQNVTLSCEQNLNHDAMYWYRQDPGQGLRLIYYSQIVNDFQKGDIAEGYSVSREKKESFPLTVTSAQKNPTAFYLCASMTGVLNQPQHFGDGTRLSIL.

This clonotype was counted ten times or more. The chain combines TRBV11-2 with TRBJ2-7; D call uncertain. This CDR3 comprises 12 residues. Germline CDR1 is SGHAT and CDR2 is FQNNGV. Trimming stripped 7 bases from V and 3 bases from J, with 10 bases between. CDR3 nucleotides: TGTGCCAGCACCGGAAGTGGCTACGAGCAGTACTTC. It encodes CASTGSGYEQYF.

V is TRBV5-1 and J is TRBJ1-1; 10 nucleotides agree with TRBD1. The ends lost 3 bases at V and 6 bases at J; junction bases unmatched: 5. Per the germline V gene, CDR1 is SGHRS and CDR2 is YFSETQ. This CDR3 spans 14 amino acids. The CDR3 DNA follows: TGCGCCAGCAGCTCGACAGGGGGCGGACCTGAAGCTTTCTTT. It translates to CASSSTGGGPEAFF.

This chain uses TRBV6-1 with TRBJ2-7; no reliable D call. V gave up 1 base and J gave up 0 bases, with 10 bases separating them. Germline CDR1 and CDR2: MNHNS and SASEGT. The CDR3 sequence is 15 residues long. The CDR3 loop is CASSEDASSSYEQYF. The CDR3 bases are TGTGCCAGCAGTGAAGACGCAAGTAGCTCCTACGAGCAGTACTTC.

This clonotype was observed many times. The chain carries TRBV13 and TRBJ1-1; D not resolved. The CDR3 is 13 residues long. CDR1 and CDR2 from the germline V gene are PRHDT and FYEKMQ (reference sequence). V was shortened by 7 bases and J by 4 bases, with 13 bases between the two germline ends. The CDR3 bases are TGTGCCAGCACTCACTCGTGGGGCACTGAAGCTTTCTTT. Translation: CASTHSWGTEAFF.

A word on this clonotype: Germline is not matched at one junction end, which may reflect a read error. This chain connects TRBV10-3 to TRBJ1-2, with TRBD1 as a possible D gene (5 bases). The germline gives CDR1 ENHRY, CDR2 SYGVKD. The CDR3 length is 16 residues. The CDR3 reads CASSLPPGRANYGYAF. For the CDR3, the DNA is TGTGCCAGCAGTCTCCCCCCGGGACGGGCTAACTATGGCTACGCCTTC.

This chain links TRBV29-1 with TRBJ1-1, with D unresolved. The CDR3 is 15 amino acids. V lost 7 bases to trimming and J lost 0 bases, with 18 bases between them. CDR1 and CDR2 from the germline V gene are SQVTM and ANQGSEA. CDR3 in amino acids: CSGQAKTAMNTEAFF. CDR3 sequence (DNA): TGCAGCGGGCAGGCTAAAACAGCAATGAACACTGAAGCTTTCTTT.

The J gene is TRBJ1-4, the V gene TRBV2; 7 bases map to TRBD1. Germline trimming cut 7 bases from V and 8 bases from J; bases unmatched to any gene: 13. Per the germline V gene, CDR1 is SNHLY and CDR2 is FYNNEI. This CDR3 contains 15 residues. This chain's CDR3 is CASKETGTVREKLFF. CDR3 in DNA: TGTGCCAGCAAGGAAACCGGGACAGTGAGGGAAAAACTGTTTTTT.

The sample holds a few counts of this clonotype. V is TRBV7-9 and J is TRBJ1-6, with D perhaps TRBD1 (5 bases). The germline gives CDR1 SEHNR, CDR2 FQNEAQ (reference sequence). CDR3 length: 15 amino acids. Trimming stripped 5 bases from V and 5 bases from J, with 13 bases between. For the CDR3, the DNA is TGTGCCAGCAGCCCTAACGCAGGGAATAATTCACCCCTCCACTTT. Residues: CASSPNAGNNSPLHF.

This sequence joins TRBV7-9 and TRBJ1-6; a possible D gene is TRBD1 (5 bases). V lost 1 base, J lost 9 bases, and 13 bases lay in between. Germline CDR1 is SEHNR and CDR2 is FQNEAQ (reference sequence). The CDR3 is made up of 15 amino acids. CDR3 amino acids: CASSLGGGSFSPLHF. The CDR3 DNA is TGTGCCAGCAGCTTAGGGGGGGGAAGTTTTTCACCCCTCCACTTT.

For this clonotype: The junction departs from germline at one end; a sequencing error may be responsible. The CDR3 DNA is TGTGCCATCAGTGACCCCCGACAGGGACAATCGAGCTCCTATAATTCACCCCTCCACTTT. This codes for CAISDPRQGQSSSYNSPLHF. The rearrangement links TRBV2 to TRBJ1-6; 7 nucleotides agree with TRBD1. This CDR3 spans 20 amino acids. CDR1 is SNHLY, CDR2 FYNNEI, per germline.

The chain combines TRBV19 with TRBJ2-2, with D hard to call. This CDR3 is 12 amino acids long. Trimming removed 3 bases from V and 10 bases from J, with 9 bases in between. Germline V lookup: CDR1 LNHDA, CDR2 SQIVND (reference sequence). CDR3 region: CASSIGFLELFF. The DNA for the CDR3 is TGTGCCAGTAGTATTGGGTTCCTGGAGCTGTTTTTT.